Following are 18 T cell receptor beta chains from one sample sequenced in a study of blood T cells in healthy people across ages. Primed by a sample-barcoded 5' primer and a J-beta primer mix, a second PCR proceeded for about 7 to 11 cycles. A single record per CDR3 protein comes from TCRdb applying MiXCR to the 5' RACE reads. The sample includes roughly 680,000 distinct CDR3 sequences, around 48% of them seen just once. The sequenced material came from blood. These receptors originate from a woman aged 55-75 years in good health.

CDR3 sequence (DNA): TGCAGTGCTAGAGGACAGGATCACTCTGGGGCCAACGTCCTGACTTTC. Translation gives CSARGQDHSGANVLTF. The chain joins TRBV20-1 to TRBJ2-6, with D perhaps matching TRBD1 (6 bases). Germline CDR1 and CDR2: DFQATT and SNEGSKA (reference sequence). The CDR3 loop spans 16 amino acids. The V and J ends lost 1 base and 0 bases respectively, with 10 bases between them.

This rearrangement joins TRBV7-7 to TRBJ2-1, with 11 nucleotides matching TRBD2. The CDR3 is 15 amino acids. CDR1 and CDR2 (germline): SSHAT, FNYEAQ (reference sequence). The CDR3, as DNA: TGTGCTAGCCGAGCGATAGCGGGAGGGTACAATGAGCAGTTCTTC. Encoded protein: CASRAIAGGYNEQFF.

This clonotype was observed a handful of times. V is TRBV25-1 and J is TRBJ2-7, with TRBD2 matching 11 bases. CDR3 length equals 13 residues. The germline CDR1 and CDR2 sequences are MGHDK and SYGVNS. The trim removed 4 bases at V and 5 bases at J, leaving 1 base unmatched. CDR3 coding DNA: TGTGCCAGCAGTGTACTAGCGGGAGACGAGCAGTACTTC. Encoded protein: CASSVLAGDEQYF.

The chain combines TRBV9 with TRBJ2-5; D may be TRBD1 or TRBD2 (6 bases each). This CDR3 has 15 residues. Trimming cost V 0 bases and J 4 bases, with 13 bases left between them. CDR1 is SGDLS, CDR2 YYNGEE, per germline. The CDR3 reads CASSVEGGAVETQYF. CDR3 coding DNA: TGTGCCAGCAGCGTAGAGGGGGGTGCGGTAGAGACCCAGTACTTC.

V and J are TRBV5-1 and TRBJ2-1, with D hard to call. Germline assignment: CDR1 SGHRS and CDR2 YFSETQ. V was cut by 3 bases and J by 1 base, with 8 bases left in between. The CDR3 spans 14 residues. CDR3 sequence (DNA): TGCGCCAGCAGCTCCGGAGAATCCTACAATGAGCAGTTCTTC. Its translation is CASSSGESYNEQFF.

The chain links TRBV7-3 to TRBJ2-1; 10 positions match TRBD2. Germline CDR1 is SGHTA and CDR2 is FQGTGA. The CDR3 spans 17 residues. Trimming cost V 3 bases and J 8 bases; bases outside gene matches: 13. CDR3 sequence: CASSFSSPAGGNDEQFF. In DNA, the CDR3 is TGTGCCAGCAGCTTCAGTAGTCCAGCGGGAGGGAACGATGAGCAGTTCTTC.

In the case of this clonotype: A junction end diverges from the germline sequence, so it may reflect a read error. The chain carries TRBV2 and TRBJ1-2; TRBD1 might be the D (6 bases). The length of the CDR3 is 13 residues. Germline V lookup: CDR1 SNHLY, CDR2 FYNNEI. The CDR3 bases are TGTGCCGGCAGTGAGGGGGGCGGCTATGGCTACACCTTC. Its translation: CAGSEGGGYGYTF. Drawing the rest from reference TRBV2 and TRBJ1-2, the complete variable domain is EPEVTQTPSHQVTQMGQEVILRCVPISNHLYFYWYRQILGQKVEFLVSFYNNEISEKSEIFDDQFSVERPDGSNFTLKIRSTKLEDSAMYFCAGSEGGGYGYTFGSGTRLTVV.

The count of this clonotype is one. The rearrangement joins TRBV7-9 to TRBJ1-4; the D gene is possibly TRBD1 (5 bases). The CDR3 is 14 residues long. Trimming took 0 bases from V and 6 from J, leaving 8 bases between them. Germline-derived CDR1 and CDR2 are SEHNR and FQNEAQ (reference sequence). The CDR3, as DNA: TGTGCCAGCAGCTTAGCGGGGGTACATGAAAAACTGTTTTTT. It yields the protein CASSLAGVHEKLFF.

V gene TRBV12-5 combines with J gene TRBJ2-7, with 8 bases fitting TRBD1. Trimming at V came to 2 bases and at J to 1 base, leaving 4 bases not matched to a gene. Per the germline V gene, CDR1 is LGHNT and CDR2 is FRNRAP. The CDR3 loop spans 15 amino acids. This chain's CDR3 is CASGLSTGGSYEQYF. The CDR3 DNA reads as TGTGCTAGTGGTTTGTCCACAGGGGGGTCCTACGAGCAGTACTTC.

V gene TRBV18 combines with J gene TRBJ1-3; no clear D. Germline assignment: CDR1 KGHSH and CDR2 LQKENI. V was shortened by 4 bases and J by 0 bases, with 13 bases between the two germline ends. The CDR3 is 16 residues long. The CDR3 loop is CASSLLDSPSGNTIYF. In DNA, the CDR3 is TGTGCCAGCTCACTTCTGGACTCACCCTCTGGAAACACCATATATTTT.

V usage is TRBV5-1 and J usage is TRBJ1-4; 9 nucleotides agree with TRBD1. With 6 bases clipped from V and 3 bases from J, the junction kept 6 bases outside the gene matches. Germline V lookup: CDR1 SGHRS, CDR2 YFSETQ. The CDR3 loop spans 15 amino acids. The CDR3 DNA reads as TGCGCCAGCACCCCGGGACAGGGATCTAATGAAAAACTGTTTTTT. It codes for CASTPGQGSNEKLFF.

This chain connects TRBV6-2 or TRBV6-3 to TRBJ1-4; D call uncertain. The germline CDR1 and CDR2 sequences are MNHEY and SVGEGT. This CDR3 is 15 amino acids long. The germline V and J ends were trimmed by 5 bases and 4 bases, with 14 bases remaining between them. CDR3 nucleotides: TGTGCCAGCAGTGACGGACCCGGACGTAATGAAAAACTGTTTTTT. This encodes CASSDGPGRNEKLFF.

The table lists this clonotype with a few counts. The chain carries TRBV9 and TRBJ2-5; D unresolved. Trimming shortened V by 4 bases and J by 5 bases, and 12 bases separated the two germline ends. The CDR3 has 13 amino acids. Looked up from germline, CDR1 is SGDLS and CDR2 is YYNGEE. The CDR3 DNA sequence: TGTGCCAGCAGCCTCAATGGGGATGAGACCCAGTACTTC. This encodes CASSLNGDETQYF.

This clonotype appeared a few times. This chain joins TRBV28 and TRBJ2-3; no firm D call. The germline gives CDR1 MDHEN, CDR2 SYDVKM. The CDR3 runs to 15 residues. The ends were cut back, 2 bases at V and 0 bases at J, with 9 bases in the middle. DNA of the CDR3: TGTGCCAGCAGTTTACTAGACTTTAGCACAGATACGCAGTATTTT. Protein product: CASSLLDFSTDTQYF. Supplemented by reference TRBV28 and TRBJ2-3, the full variable domain reads DVKVTQSSRYLVKRTGEKVFLECVQDMDHENMFWYRQDPGLGLRLIYFSYDVKMKEKGDIPEGYSVSREKKERFSLILESASTNQTSMYLCASSLLDFSTDTQYFGPGTRLTVL.

The chain links TRBV7-2 to TRBJ2-5; a weak D match, TRBD1 (5 bases). Trimming took 5 bases from V and 0 from J, leaving 10 bases between them. The germline CDR1 and CDR2 sequences are SGHTA and FQGNSA. This CDR3 comprises 14 residues. This chain's CDR3 is CASSLRQHQETQYF. The CDR3, as DNA: TGTGCCAGCAGCCTCCGACAGCACCAAGAGACCCAGTACTTC.

The V call is TRBV5-1, the J call TRBJ2-3; TRBD2 agrees at 7 bases. The CDR3 totals 17 residues. CDR1 is SGHRS and CDR2 is YFSETQ in the germline V gene. V lost 0 bases, J lost 4 bases, and 11 bases stayed unmatched. The CDR3 DNA is TGCGCCAGCAGCTTGGGGGGACTAAAAGCAAATGCAGATACGCAGTATTTT. Encoded protein: CASSLGGLKANADTQYF.

This clonotype appeared once. V gene TRBV7-2 combines with J gene TRBJ1-2, with D uncertain. The ends were cut back, 7 bases at V and 2 bases at J, with 20 bases in the middle. The germline gives CDR1 SGHTA, CDR2 FQGNSA. CDR3 length: 16 residues. Written as DNA, the CDR3 is TGTGCCAGCACCGGCCCCGGGCCGAAGCAAAACTATGGCTACACCTTC. It specifies CASTGPGPKQNYGYTF. The whole variable domain, remainder taken from reference TRBV7-2 and TRBJ1-2, is GAGVSQSPSNKVTEKGKDVELRCDPISGHTALYWYRQSLGQGLEFLIYFQGNSAPDKSGLPSDRFSAERTGGSVSTLTIQRTQQEDSAVYLCASTGPGPKQNYGYTFGSGTRLTVV.

This clonotype has ten or more counts. Possible read error: a much larger clone is one base away. The chain employs TRBV4-1 and TRBJ2-7, with 9 bases lining up with TRBD2. The CDR3 is 15 residues long. The V gene end was trimmed by 4 bases and the J gene end by 4 bases; junction bases not matched to a gene: 8. CDR1 and CDR2 from the germline V gene are MGHRA and YSYEKL. CDR3 bases: TGCGCCAGCAGCCCGTTACGAGCGGGAGGATACGAGCAGTACTTC. This encodes CASSPLRAGGYEQYF.